This entry lists 23 T cell receptor beta chains sequenced from one sample in a study of OX40 agonist ivuxolimab in advanced cancers. The protocol was immunoSEQ multiplex PCR, while the TCRdb copy is restricted to in-frame clones and leaves out a portion. The sample records tens of thousands of clones, approximately 90% being singletons. The specimen comprised CD4+ or CD8+ T cells sorted from blood, sampled in a trial of the OX40 agonist ivuxolimab. These receptors originate from an adult with an advanced solid tumor such as melanoma, head and neck, liver or kidney cancer.

This clone has only a few counts. This rearrangement joins TRBV7-9 to TRBJ2-1; a possible D gene is TRBD1 (5 bases). This CDR3 has 16 residues. Looked up from germline, CDR1 is SEHNR and CDR2 is FQNEAQ (reference sequence). Trimming cost V 3 bases and J 7 bases, with 19 bases left between them. The CDR3 region is CASSLVAGHLGNEQFF. The CDR3 coding sequence is TGTGCCAGCAGCTTGGTTGCTGGACACCTCGGGAATGAGCAGTTCTTC.

The chain joins TRBV7-8 to TRBJ1-2; the match to TRBD1 covers 7 bases. Germline V gene lookup returns CDR1 SGHVS and CDR2 FQNEAQ. The CDR3 runs 14 residues. After removal of 5 bases from V and 2 bases from J, the junction contained 5 bases not matched to a gene. CDR3 sequence reads: CASSGKGQNYGYTF. CDR3 sequence (DNA): TGTGCCAGCAGCGGCAAGGGACAGAACTATGGCTACACCTTC.

In nucleotides, the CDR3 is TGTGCCAGCAGTTACTCGATGCTAGCAGGCTACAATGAGCAGTTCTTC. Its protein is CASSYSMLAGYNEQFF. J is TRBJ2-1 and V is TRBV6-5, with a tentative D call TRBD2 (5 bases). Germline V lookup: CDR1 MNHEY, CDR2 SVGAGI. Trimming left V 0 bases short and J 3 bases short, with 12 bases between. The CDR3 extends over 16 amino acids.

The rearrangement links TRBV11-3 to TRBJ2-7; D gene ambiguous. The CDR3 runs 11 residues. The germline CDR1 and CDR2 sequences are SGHNT and YENEEA. The ends were cut back, 1 base at V and 7 bases at J, with 5 bases in the middle. CDR3 in amino acids: CASSLAWEQYF. The CDR3 nucleotides read TGTGCCAGCAGCTTAGCATGGGAGCAGTACTTC.

The rearrangement uses TRBV4-3 and TRBJ1-1; no clear D. Germline CDR1 LGHNA, CDR2 YSLEER. CDR3 size: 15 residues. The ends were cut back, 0 bases at V and 1 base at J, with 9 bases in the middle. As DNA, the CDR3 is TGCGCCAGCAGCCAAGACGGGGTAGAGAACACTGAAGCTTTCTTT. This sequence encodes CASSQDGVENTEAFF.

The chain links TRBV5-1 to TRBJ2-7; TRBD2 aligns across 8 bases. The germline CDR1 and CDR2 sequences are SGHRS and YFSETQ. The CDR3 sequence is 15 residues long. With V trimmed by 4 bases and J by 0 bases, 6 bases remained unmatched. This CDR3 is CASSISSGPSYEQYF. The CDR3 bases are TGCGCCAGCAGCATTTCTAGCGGGCCCTCCTACGAGCAGTACTTC.

The chain employs TRBV11-3 and TRBJ2-7; 7 positions match TRBD1. Germline CDR1 SGHNT, CDR2 YENEEA. This CDR3 is 15 amino acids long. Germline trimming cut 0 bases from V and 4 bases from J; bases unmatched to any gene: 6. For the CDR3, the DNA is TGTGCCAGCAGCTTAGAAAGGGGGCTTGCGTACGAGCAGTACTTC. As protein: CASSLERGLAYEQYF.

The chain combines TRBV18 with TRBJ2-1, with TRBD1 as a possible D gene (6 bases). Germline V CDR1 and CDR2: KGHSH, LQKENI. This CDR3 is built from 14 residues. The germline V and J ends were trimmed by 4 bases and 6 bases, with 13 bases remaining between them. The CDR3 coding sequence is TGTGCCAGCTCACATAATGACAGGCGCAATGAGCAGTTCTTC. Translated, it gives CASSHNDRRNEQFF.

This chain uses TRBV28 with TRBJ1-1; TRBD1 is a possible D gene (6 bases). The CDR3 consists of 14 residues. V was pared by 3 bases and J by 4 bases, with 12 bases between. The germline V gene encodes CDR1 MDHEN and CDR2 SYDVKM. The CDR3 loop reads CASSFPQGITEAFF. In DNA, the CDR3 is TGTGCCAGCAGTTTCCCCCAGGGGATCACTGAAGCTTTCTTT. The full variable domain, rest sourced from reference TRBV28 and TRBJ1-1, is DVKVTQSSRYLVKRTGEKVFLECVQDMDHENMFWYRQDPGLGLRLIYFSYDVKMKEKGDIPEGYSVSREKKERFSLILESASTNQTSMYLCASSFPQGITEAFFGQGTRLTVV.

V and J are TRBV28 and TRBJ2-1; D remains unclear. Trimming took off 3 bases at V and 9 bases at J, with 9 bases between the two ends. CDR1 MDHEN and CDR2 SYDVKM come from the germline V gene. The CDR3 has 12 amino acids. The CDR3 nucleotides are TGTGCCAGCAGTTTCGGCCCTCGTGAGCAGTTCTTC. Translated, it gives CASSFGPREQFF.

The V and J genes are TRBV11-2 and TRBJ2-2; D is possibly TRBD1 (5 bases). The germline V gene has CDR1 SGHAT and CDR2 FQNNGV. The V and J ends lost 2 bases and 7 bases respectively, with 14 bases between them. CDR3 length: 15 amino acids. CDR3 bases: TGTGCCAGCAGCTTACGCGACGGAAGGGGCGGGGAGCTGTTTTTT. Its protein product is CASSLRDGRGGELFF.

This clone was observed a handful of times. The rearrangement links TRBV4-2 to TRBJ2-5; D call uncertain. The CDR3 runs to 13 residues. Germline assignment: CDR1 LGHNA and CDR2 YNFKEQ. Trimming pared 0 bases from V and 4 bases from J, leaving 6 bases between. The CDR3 DNA follows: TGTGCCAGCAGCCAAGAACAACGAGAGACCCAGTACTTC. Encoded protein: CASSQEQRETQYF.

The V and J genes are TRBV21-1 and TRBJ2-2; the table assigns TRBD1, which was not confirmed against the DNA. TRBV21-1 is tagged as a pseudogene. The CDR3 extends over 16 amino acids. The CDR3 DNA reads TGTGCCAGCAGCAAAAGACAGGACCTAACCACCGGGGAGCTGTTTTTT. It translates to CASSKRQDLTTGELFF.

This clone was recorded once. The rearrangement joins TRBV28 to TRBJ1-4; 7 nucleotides line up with TRBD1. The CDR3 sequence is 15 residues long. Per the germline V gene, CDR1 is MDHEN and CDR2 is SYDVKM. V shed 5 bases, J shed 7 bases, and the junction held 10 bases outside the gene matches. The CDR3 DNA reads TGTGCCAGCAGTACTACGGGACAGCGGGGTGAAAAACTGTTTTTT. Protein sequence: CASSTTGQRGEKLFF. Looking up the rest from reference TRBV28 and TRBJ1-4 gives the full variable domain: DVKVTQSSRYLVKRTGEKVFLECVQDMDHENMFWYRQDPGLGLRLIYFSYDVKMKEKGDIPEGYSVSREKKERFSLILESASTNQTSMYLCASSTTGQRGEKLFFGSGTQLSVL.

A single count supports this clone. This chain links TRBV27 with TRBJ2-1; possibly TRBD1 for D (6 bases). Germline CDR1 is MNHEY and CDR2 is SMNVEV (reference sequence). The length of the CDR3 is 13 residues. V was shortened by 1 base and J by 13 bases, with 14 bases between the two germline ends. The CDR3 here is CASSLLSRTVQFF. CDR3 in DNA: TGTGCCAGCAGTTTATTATCCCGGACAGTTCAGTTCTTC.

The V call is TRBV27, the J call TRBJ2-3; 7 nucleotides agree with TRBD1. V dropped 7 bases and J dropped 2; count of bases not matched to a gene: 15. The CDR3 runs to 17 residues. From germline, CDR1 is MNHEY and CDR2 SMNVEV (reference sequence). CDR3 DNA sequence: TGTGCCAGCAAACGGACAGGCATAAGGCATTCCACAGATACGCAGTATTTT. This codes for CASKRTGIRHSTDTQYF.

The gene calls are TRBV28 and TRBJ1-5, with a tentative D call TRBD1 (6 bases). The germline CDR1 and CDR2 sequences are MDHEN and SYDVKM. Trimming removed 3 bases from V and 9 bases from J, with 27 bases in between. This CDR3 is built from 18 residues. CDR3 loop: CASSFAQGRDTPNSPQHF. The CDR3 DNA is TGTGCCAGCAGTTTTGCACAGGGCCGCGACACCCCCAATTCGCCCCAGCATTTT.

The chain joins TRBV4-3 to TRBJ1-5; D is uncertain. Trimming pared 0 bases from V and 7 bases from J, leaving 16 bases between. This CDR3 has 16 amino acids. Germline CDR1 LGHNA, CDR2 YSLEER. The CDR3 loop is CASSQDPSSGGQPQHF. The CDR3 DNA is TGCGCCAGCAGCCAAGATCCTAGTTCAGGAGGACAGCCCCAGCATTTT.

This chain connects TRBV4-3 to TRBJ2-1, with 8 bases aligning to TRBD2. The CDR3 sequence is 16 residues long. The V gene's germline CDR1 is LGHNA and CDR2 YSLEER. V lost 0 bases to trimming and J lost 4 bases; unmatched junction nucleotides: 5. In nucleotides, the CDR3 is TGCGCCAGCAGCCAAGATCAACTAGCGGAATACAATGAGCAGTTCTTC. Its protein product is CASSQDQLAEYNEQFF.

The genes are TRBV2 and TRBJ2-7; 7 bases align to TRBD1. This CDR3 has 14 amino acids. V gave up 5 bases and J gave up 2 bases; unmatched junction bases: 6. The germline CDR1 and CDR2 sequences are SNHLY and FYNNEI. The CDR3 protein is CASSPGTATYEQYF. The DNA of the CDR3 is TGTGCCAGCAGTCCCGGGACAGCGACCTACGAGCAGTACTTC.

V gene TRBV27 combines with J gene TRBJ1-5, with no clear D. This CDR3 contains 14 residues. Germline-derived CDR1 and CDR2 are MNHEY and SMNVEV (reference sequence). V dropped 4 bases and J dropped 4 bases, with 11 bases sitting between them. The CDR3 region has the DNA TGTGCCAGCAGTTCCGACCCGGAAAATCAGCCCCAGCATTTT. Translation: CASSSDPENQPQHF.

The V gene is TRBV4-3, the J gene TRBJ2-7; D possibly corresponds to TRBD2 (6 bases). The CDR3 is 16 residues long. Germline V lookup: CDR1 LGHNA, CDR2 YSLEER. Trimming removed 1 base from V and 7 bases from J, with 20 bases in between. CDR3 in DNA: TGCGCCAGCAGCCAAGGCGGCGCGGGGCCCCTACGGGAGCAGTACTTC. Translation: CASSQGGAGPLREQYF.

The chain couples TRBV28 to TRBJ2-5; D may be TRBD1 (5 bases). The V end lost 3 bases, the J end lost 5 bases, and 13 bases lay between the germline ends. Germline CDR1 reads MDHEN; CDR2 reads SYDVKM. The CDR3 length is 14 residues. The CDR3 protein is CASSLWAQAETQYF. In DNA, the CDR3 is TGTGCCAGCAGTTTGTGGGCACAGGCGGAGACCCAGTACTTC.